What follows are 27 T cell receptor beta chains derived from one specimen sequenced in a study of identical twins. TCRdb fed the 5' RACE reads into MiXCR, producing one record per CDR3 protein. The sample consists of about 480,000 distinct CDR3 sequences, 13% to 15% of them appearing once. These data were also reused for a study on yellow fever vaccine responses in identical twins.

Sequenced input: CD4+ T cells sorted from blood. The receptors shown here come from a woman younger than 35 in good health.

V usage is TRBV6-2 or TRBV6-3 and J usage is TRBJ2-1, with 10 bases matching TRBD2. CDR3 size: 13 residues. Trimming took 6 bases from V and 9 from J; bases not matched to a gene: 5. From germline, CDR1 is MNHEY and CDR2 SVGEGT. The CDR3 bases are TGTGCCAGCAGCCGTGGGACTAGCGTTGAGCAGTTCTTC. Its protein product is CASSRGTSVEQFF.

This clonotype has more than one count but fewer than ten. V gene TRBV20-1 combines with J gene TRBJ2-2; possibly TRBD1 for D (6 bases). CDR3 length: 13 amino acids. Germline V gives CDR1 DFQATT, CDR2 SNEGSKA (reference sequence). V was cut by 0 bases and J by 6 bases, with 8 bases left in between. The CDR3 DNA reads TGCAGTGCTAGAGATCCAGGGGCCGGGGAGCTGTTTTTT. Its protein is CSARDPGAGELFF.

This clonotype has only a few counts. This chain links TRBV9 with TRBJ2-7; TRBD1 is a possible D gene (5 bases). The germline CDR1 and CDR2 sequences are SGDLS and YYNGEE. The CDR3 consists of 15 residues. Trimming left V 0 bases short and J 6 bases short, with 16 bases between. For the CDR3, the DNA is TGTGCCAGCAGCGTAGGATTCGCTAAGGGGATCGAGCAGTACTTC. Residues: CASSVGFAKGIEQYF. The full variable domain, rest sourced from reference TRBV9 and TRBJ2-7, is DSGVTQTPKHLITATGQRVTLRCSPRSGDLSVYWYQQSLDQGLQFLIQYYNGEERAKGNILERFSAQQFPDLHSELNLSSLELGDSALYFCASSVGFAKGIEQYFGPGTRLTVT.

The chain has TRBV12-3 or TRBV12-4 and TRBJ2-3; possible D gene TRBD2, 6 bases. The CDR3 extends over 15 amino acids. Deletions cut 7 bases from V and 0 bases from J, with 14 bases between. The CDR3, as DNA: TGTGCCAGCACCGGGACTCCACGGAGCACAGATACGCAGTATTTT. It specifies CASTGTPRSTDTQYF.

This clonotype appeared a few times. The chain joins TRBV7-8 to TRBJ2-2, with 12 bases fitting TRBD2. CDR3 size: 18 residues. Germline loops: CDR1 SGHVS, CDR2 FQNEAQ. V dropped 3 bases and J dropped 3; count of bases not matched to a gene: 8. The DNA of the CDR3 is TGTGCCAGCAGCTTTAGGGCGGGACTAGCGGGTCACACCGGGGAGCTGTTTTTT. This codes for CASSFRAGLAGHTGELFF.

There are many counts of this clonotype. The chain links TRBV18 to TRBJ2-3, with D hard to call. The CDR3 runs to 14 residues. V dropped 2 bases and J dropped 2 bases, with 8 bases sitting between them. Germline V CDR1 and CDR2: KGHSH, LQKENI. This chain's CDR3 is CASSPGIATDTQYF. Written as DNA, the CDR3 is TGTGCCAGCTCACCAGGTATTGCCACAGATACGCAGTATTTT.

The chain has TRBV28 and TRBJ2-5; D is unclear. The germline CDR1 and CDR2 sequences are MDHEN and SYDVKM. CDR3 size: 14 residues. V lost 7 bases and J lost 3, with 15 bases in between. The CDR3 coding sequence is TGTGCCAGCACCAAATCTGGGAACGAAGAGACCCAGTACTTC. Amino acids: CASTKSGNEETQYF. Full variable domain (remainder filled in from reference TRBV28 and TRBJ2-5): DVKVTQSSRYLVKRTGEKVFLECVQDMDHENMFWYRQDPGLGLRLIYFSYDVKMKEKGDIPEGYSVSREKKERFSLILESASTNQTSMYLCASTKSGNEETQYFGPGTRLLVL.

This chain uses TRBV3-1 with TRBJ2-3; TRBD1 matches at 8 bases. The CDR3 length is 15 residues. The ends lost 2 bases at V and 0 bases at J; junction bases unmatched: 1. CDR1 LGHDT and CDR2 YNNKEL come from the germline V gene (reference sequence). The CDR3, as DNA: TGTGCCAGCAGCCAATGGGACAGGAGCACAGATACGCAGTATTTT. The encoded protein is CASSQWDRSTDTQYF.

The V gene is TRBV20-1, the J gene TRBJ2-6; possible D gene TRBD2, 5 bases. Germline CDR1 is DFQATT and CDR2 is SNEGSKA (reference sequence). This CDR3 contains 15 residues. V lost 5 bases and J 2 bases, leaving 13 bases between the germline ends. The CDR3 DNA is TGCAGTGCTCTGCCCGGGGTGCCTGGGGCCAACGTCCTGACTTTC. Translating gives CSALPGVPGANVLTF.

This chain links TRBV20-1 with TRBJ2-7, with 9 bases that match TRBD1. Germline V gives CDR1 DFQATT, CDR2 SNEGSKA (reference sequence). The CDR3 totals 15 residues. With V trimmed by 6 bases and J by 2 bases, 11 bases remained unmatched. The DNA of the CDR3 is TGCAGTGCGACGAACTCCGGGACAGGGACCTACGAGCAGTACTTC. Amino acids: CSATNSGTGTYEQYF.

The chain has TRBV2 and TRBJ1-6, with no clear D. Trimming pared 2 bases from V and 9 bases from J, leaving 8 bases between. The germline V gene has CDR1 SNHLY and CDR2 FYNNEI. CDR3 length: 13 residues. The CDR3 DNA is TGTGCCAGCAGTGAAACGATAGGTTCACCCCTCCACTTT. It codes for CASSETIGSPLHF. Together with reference TRBV2 and TRBJ1-6, the CDR3 gives the full variable domain: EPEVTQTPSHQVTQMGQEVILRCVPISNHLYFYWYRQILGQKVEFLVSFYNNEISEKSEIFDDQFSVERPDGSNFTLKIRSTKLEDSAMYFCASSETIGSPLHFGNGTRLTVT.

The V and J genes are TRBV29-1 and TRBJ2-7, with 9 bases lining up with TRBD2. This CDR3 region has 16 residues. The junction had 10 bases not matched to a gene; V was cut back by 2 bases and J by 2 bases. Germline loops: CDR1 SQVTM, CDR2 ANQGSEA. The CDR3 DNA reads TGCAGCGTTGAACAGAAGGGAGCTAGCGGGACCTACGAGCAGTACTTC. Its protein is CSVEQKGASGTYEQYF.

This clonotype was seen repeatedly, ten times or more. The rearrangement joins TRBV7-8 to TRBJ2-1; 7 bases are shared with TRBD1. V was pared by 5 bases and J by 4 bases, with 8 bases of the junction left unmatched. Germline V lookup: CDR1 SGHVS, CDR2 FQNEAQ. The CDR3 contains 15 residues. The DNA for the CDR3 is TGTGCCAGCAGCCCTGGACAGGATTTTTACAATGAGCAGTTCTTC. Translating gives CASSPGQDFYNEQFF. Together with reference TRBV7-8 and TRBJ2-1, the CDR3 gives the full variable domain: GAGVSQSPRYKVAKRGQDVALRCDPISGHVSLFWYQQALGQGPEFLTYFQNEAQLDKSGLPSDRFFAERPEGSVSTLKIQRTQQEDSAVYLCASSPGQDFYNEQFFGPGTRLTVL.

This clonotype was seen a few times. The V and J genes are TRBV3-1 and TRBJ2-5; the D gene is possibly TRBD2 (5 bases). Between the trimmed V and J ends, which lost 0 bases and 2 bases, there was a span of 16 bases. Germline V gene sequence: CDR1 LGHDT, CDR2 YNNKEL (reference sequence). This CDR3 has 17 residues. This chain's CDR3 is CASSQDPGVKRQETQYF. CDR3 nucleotides: TGTGCCAGCAGCCAAGACCCCGGGGTCAAGCGTCAAGAGACCCAGTACTTC.

The chain combines TRBV12-3 or TRBV12-4 with TRBJ2-3, with 10 bases that match TRBD2. The length of the CDR3 is 15 residues. With V trimmed by 3 bases and J by 4 bases, 4 bases remained unmatched. The CDR3 nucleotides are TGTGCCAGCAGTTTGGCTAGCGGGAGTTCAGATACGCAGTATTTT. Its translation: CASSLASGSSDTQYF.

This clonotype was seen at least ten times. In DNA, the CDR3 is TGTGCCAGCAGTGCTAGCACAGATACGCAGTATTTT. As protein: CASSASTDTQYF. The chain carries TRBV9 and TRBJ2-3; D remains unclear. Germline V lookup: CDR1 SGDLS, CDR2 YYNGEE. Trimming shortened V by 5 bases and J by 0 bases, and 4 bases separated the two germline ends. This CDR3 region has 12 residues.

This clonotype was seen at least ten times. The chain couples TRBV12-3 or TRBV12-4 to TRBJ1-1, with a possible D match to TRBD1 (5 bases). V lost 3 bases to trimming and J lost 0 bases, with 11 bases between them. This CDR3 spans 15 amino acids. CDR3 amino acids: CASSLGGRLNTEAFF. The CDR3 DNA follows: TGTGCCAGCAGTTTGGGGGGACGGTTGAACACTGAAGCTTTCTTT.

With respect to this clonotype: One end of the junction fails to match germline, which may point to a read error. The V gene is TRBV7-2, the J gene TRBJ2-5, with 15 nucleotides matching TRBD2. The CDR3 spans 18 residues. CDR1 is SGHTA, CDR2 FQGNSA, per germline. The CDR3 DNA is TGTGCCAACAGCTTAGCCCACCCGGGACTAGCGGGAGGAGAGACCCAGTACTTC. Its translation is CANSLAHPGLAGGETQYF.

This clonotype was seen only a few times. V gene TRBV6-5 combines with J gene TRBJ1-5; weak D call: TRBD1 (5 bases). This CDR3 has 15 amino acids. The ends were cut back, 0 bases at V and 2 bases at J, with 8 bases in the middle. CDR1 MNHEY and CDR2 SVGAGI come from the germline V gene. This CDR3 reads CASSYSGGGNQPQHF. The DNA of the CDR3 is TGTGCCAGCAGTTACTCGGGAGGGGGCAATCAGCCCCAGCATTTT.

The DNA of the CDR3 is TGTGCCAGCTCACCAAGACCCCCCCTGACTAGCGGGAACTCCTACGAGCAGTACTTC. Translated: CASSPRPPLTSGNSYEQYF. The rearrangement links TRBV18 to TRBJ2-7; 11 nucleotides agree with TRBD2. The length of the CDR3 is 19 residues. Germline CDR1 reads KGHSH; CDR2 reads LQKENI. The ends lost 2 bases at V and 0 bases at J; junction bases unmatched: 12.

The CDR3 nucleotides are TGTGCCATCACGGCACAGGGGAGCTCCTACGAGCAGTACTTC. This encodes CAITAQGSSYEQYF. The gene calls are TRBV10-3 and TRBJ2-7; TRBD1 aligns across 7 bases. The V gene's germline CDR1 is ENHRY and CDR2 SYGVKD. V shed 7 bases, J shed 0 bases, and the junction held 6 bases outside the gene matches. The CDR3 length is 14 residues.

The V gene is TRBV5-1, the J gene TRBJ2-6; 7 bases agree with TRBD1. This CDR3 has 17 amino acids. In germline, CDR1 is SGHRS, CDR2 YFSETQ. J lost 0 bases, V lost 4 bases, and 7 bases had no gene match. CDR3 nucleotide sequence: TGCGCCAGCAGCGGGGACAGCACGTCCTCTGGGGCCAACGTCCTGACTTTC. Its translation is CASSGDSTSSGANVLTF.

This clonotype was picked up a small number of times. V is TRBV5-1 and J is TRBJ2-5; the match to TRBD2 covers 14 bases. Trimming removed 3 bases from V and 2 bases from J; junction bases left unmatched: 9. CDR3 size: 18 residues. CDR1 is SGHRS and CDR2 is YFSETQ in the germline V gene. The CDR3 loop reads CASSYGLAGGVLQETQYF. The DNA of the CDR3 is TGCGCCAGCAGCTACGGACTAGCGGGGGGCGTCCTTCAAGAGACCCAGTACTTC. The variable domain in full, completed from reference TRBV5-1 and TRBJ2-5, reads KAGVTQTPRYLIKTRGQQVTLSCSPISGHRSVSWYQQTPGQGLQFLFEYFSETQRNKGNFPGRFSGRQFSNSRSEMNVSTLELGDSALYLCASSYGLAGGVLQETQYFGPGTRLLVL.

The sample holds a few counts of this clonotype. This sequence joins TRBV2 and TRBJ2-3, with 9 bases matching TRBD1. Germline V gives CDR1 SNHLY, CDR2 FYNNEI. V was clipped by 4 bases and J by 6 bases; unmatched bases: 8. This CDR3 spans 15 amino acids. The CDR3: CASSGTGQGPDTQYF. CDR3 nucleotides: TGTGCCAGCAGTGGAACGGGACAGGGTCCGGATACGCAGTATTTT. The full variable domain, in which reference TRBV2 and TRBJ2-3 provide the parts outside the CDR3, is EPEVTQTPSHQVTQMGQEVILRCVPISNHLYFYWYRQILGQKVEFLVSFYNNEISEKSEIFDDQFSVERPDGSNFTLKIRSTKLEDSAMYFCASSGTGQGPDTQYFGPGTRLTVL.

This clonotype was observed many times. The chain employs TRBV12-3 or TRBV12-4 and TRBJ2-7, with 10 bases that match TRBD1. The CDR3 is 16 residues long. V was pared by 7 bases and J by 5 bases, with 14 bases of the junction left unmatched. The CDR3 protein is CASTSVDRGIRHEQYF. The CDR3 bases are TGTGCCAGCACCTCCGTGGACAGGGGGATTCGCCACGAGCAGTACTTC.

The chain recombines TRBV6-5 with TRBJ1-6; possible D gene TRBD1, 6 bases. Trimming took 4 bases from V and 7 from J, leaving 14 bases between them. This CDR3 contains 15 residues. Germline CDR1 and CDR2: MNHEY and SVGAGI. DNA for the CDR3: TGTGCCAGCAGTTGGGGGGGGCAGCCAAATTCACCCCTCCACTTT. It codes for CASSWGGQPNSPLHF.

The chain uses TRBV6-1 and TRBJ2-5; 7 bases agree with TRBD1. Germline assignment: CDR1 MNHNS and CDR2 SASEGT. The CDR3 is 15 residues long. Trimming removed 6 bases from V and 2 bases from J; junction bases left unmatched: 9. The CDR3 sequence is CASRKGQAVQETQYF. In DNA form, the CDR3 reads TGTGCCAGCAGGAAAGGACAGGCCGTTCAAGAGACCCAGTACTTC.